Following are 24 T cell receptor beta chains from one sample sequenced in a study of T-cell memory formation after mild COVID-19. TCRdb re-derived calls from the 5' RACE reads in MiXCR, one entry per CDR3 protein. The table lists about 470,000 distinct CDR3 sequences, 15% to 20% of them singletons. The sample was PBMCs or a T cell subset sorted from them (not recorded which). These receptors all stem from an adult woman who had mild COVID-19 (a few samples of this study predate the infection). Cell type and time point are not known.

There are a few counts of this clonotype. The chain is built from TRBV6-2 or TRBV6-3 and TRBJ2-3; 10 nucleotides agree with TRBD1. J was trimmed by 1 base and V by 7 bases; bases with no gene match: 5. CDR3 length equals 15 residues. Germline CDR1 MNHEY, CDR2 SVGEGT. The CDR3 region is CASNRQGAGTDTQYF. The CDR3 DNA reads as TGTGCCAGCAACCGACAGGGGGCTGGCACAGATACGCAGTATTTT.

This clonotype was seen more than once but under ten times. J is TRBJ2-3 and V is TRBV4-2, with D possibly matching TRBD2 (6 bases). Germline V CDR1 and CDR2: LGHNA, YNFKEQ. V was cut by 8 bases and J by 2 bases, with 11 bases left in between. The CDR3 extends over 13 amino acids. CDR3 nucleotide sequence: TGTGCCAGCTCGGGACTCATCACAGATACGCAGTATTTT. Translated, it gives CASSGLITDTQYF.

V usage is TRBV6-6 and J usage is TRBJ2-1; 8 nucleotides line up with TRBD1. The CDR3 is 15 amino acids. The V segment lost 6 bases and the J segment 6 bases; nucleotides outside the gene matches: 10. Germline CDR1 reads MNHNY; CDR2 reads SVGAGI (reference sequence). CDR3 sequence (DNA): TGTGCCAGCAGACCCGGGACAGGTACAGCCAATGAGCAGTTCTTC. This encodes CASRPGTGTANEQFF.

This clonotype was recorded a few times. V is TRBV20-1 and J is TRBJ2-3; TRBD2 aligns across 12 bases. Germline V gives CDR1 DFQATT, CDR2 SNEGSKA (reference sequence). V lost 2 bases and J lost 3; bases outside the gene matches: 6. CDR3 length: 16 amino acids. CDR3 sequence: CSARRASGRGTDTQYF. In DNA form, the CDR3 reads TGCAGTGCTAGAAGGGCTAGCGGGAGGGGAACAGATACGCAGTATTTT.

This chain connects TRBV4-3 to TRBJ2-3, with D perhaps TRBD2 (5 bases). The CDR3 runs to 14 residues. V lost 0 bases and J 11 bases, leaving 15 bases between the germline ends. Germline assignment: CDR1 LGHNA and CDR2 YSLEER. The CDR3 sequence is CASSQDRGFEKQYF. The DNA of the CDR3 is TGCGCCAGCAGCCAAGATCGGGGATTCGAGAAGCAGTATTTT.

This clonotype has only a few counts. The gene calls are TRBV11-1 and TRBJ2-7; D ambiguous. The CDR3 totals 13 residues. Looked up from germline, CDR1 is SGHAT and CDR2 is FQDESV (reference sequence). V dropped 6 bases and J dropped 0 bases, with 9 bases sitting between them. The DNA for the CDR3 is TGTGCCAGCAGGGCGGAGCTCTCCTACGAGCAGTACTTC. Translating it yields CASRAELSYEQYF.

This clonotype was counted between two and nine times. The V call is TRBV4-1, the J call TRBJ1-1; tentatively, D is TRBD1 (6 bases). This CDR3 contains 14 residues. Per germline, CDR1 MGHRA and CDR2 YSYEKL. V dropped 5 bases and J dropped 1 base, with 11 bases sitting between them. The CDR3 nucleotides are TGCGCCAGCAGCTCGGGACATTCGAACACTGAAGCTTTCTTT. Encoded protein: CASSSGHSNTEAFF.

This clonotype was seen more than once but under ten times. The chain is built from TRBV30 and TRBJ2-3, with TRBD2 identical over 13 bases. In germline, CDR1 is GTSNPN, CDR2 SVGIG (reference sequence). J lost 3 bases, V lost 2 bases, and 11 bases had no gene match. The CDR3 consists of 18 residues. Here the CDR3 DNA reads TGTGCCTGGAGTCGGACTAGCGGGAGTGTGATCTGGACAGATACGCAGTATTTT. It specifies CAWSRTSGSVIWTDTQYF.

This clonotype has a handful of counts. This sequence joins TRBV20-1 and TRBJ1-5; D is uncertain. The CDR3 contains 14 residues. The germline V gene encodes CDR1 DFQATT and CDR2 SNEGSKA (reference sequence). The germline V and J ends were trimmed by 3 bases and 6 bases, with 15 bases remaining between them. This chain's CDR3 is CSASSNTSPQPQHF. The CDR3 coding sequence is TGCAGTGCTAGCTCGAACACCAGCCCTCAGCCCCAGCATTTT.

This clonotype was picked up many times. The V call is TRBV7-8, the J call TRBJ2-3, with D hard to call. Deletions cut 5 bases from V and 4 bases from J, with 19 bases between. Germline CDR1 SGHVS, CDR2 FQNEAQ. The CDR3 totals 16 residues. The CDR3 here is CASSSRGRTGADTQYF. The CDR3 DNA is TGTGCCAGCAGCAGCCGTGGACGAACTGGGGCAGATACGCAGTATTTT. Using reference TRBV7-8 and TRBJ2-3 for the parts outside the CDR3, the full variable domain is GAGVSQSPRYKVAKRGQDVALRCDPISGHVSLFWYQQALGQGPEFLTYFQNEAQLDKSGLPSDRFFAERPEGSVSTLKIQRTQQEDSAVYLCASSSRGRTGADTQYFGPGTRLTVL.

This chain connects TRBV29-1 to TRBJ2-1; TRBD2 aligns across 10 bases. This CDR3 is built from 15 residues. After removal of 6 bases from V and 0 bases from J, the junction contained 5 bases not matched to a gene. CDR1 is SQVTM, CDR2 ANQGSEA, per germline. The DNA of the CDR3 is TGCAGCGTCGGTAGCGGGAGGAACTCCTACAATGAGCAGTTCTTC. It yields the protein CSVGSGRNSYNEQFF.

The sample holds a few counts of this clonotype. The chain recombines TRBV5-5 with TRBJ2-7, with 8 bases lining up with TRBD1. Germline V gives CDR1 SGHKS, CDR2 YYEKEE (reference sequence). The CDR3 spans 14 residues. V lost 1 base to trimming and J lost 5 bases; unmatched junction nucleotides: 5. The CDR3: CASSLRRGQNEQYF. CDR3 nucleotide sequence: TGTGCCAGCAGCTTGCGCAGGGGGCAAAACGAGCAGTACTTC.

This clonotype turned up a few times. V and J are TRBV7-9 and TRBJ1-1; no firm D call. The CDR3 is made up of 14 amino acids. Trimming left V 4 bases short and J 0 bases short, with 9 bases between. Germline lookup yields CDR1 SEHNR and CDR2 FQNEAQ (reference sequence). The CDR3 protein is CASSSRTLNTEAFF. For the CDR3, the DNA is TGTGCCAGCAGCTCTCGGACCTTGAACACTGAAGCTTTCTTT. Drawing the rest from reference TRBV7-9 and TRBJ1-1, the complete variable domain is DTGVSQNPRHKITKRGQNVTFRCDPISEHNRLYWYRQTLGQGPEFLTYFQNEAQLEKSRLLSDRFSAERPKGSFSTLEIQRTEQGDSAMYLCASSSRTLNTEAFFGQGTRLTVV.

The genes are TRBV11-1 and TRBJ1-1; TRBD1 matches at 8 bases. The CDR3 consists of 10 residues. CDR1 and CDR2 (germline): SGHAT, FQDESV (reference sequence). The CDR3 reads CGDRFTEAFF. The CDR3 nucleotides are TGTGGGGACAGGTTCACTGAAGCTTTCTTT. The whole variable domain, filled in from reference TRBV11-1 and TRBJ1-1, reads EAEVAQSPRYKITEKSQAVAFWCDPISGHATLYWYRQILGQGPELLVQFQDESVVDDSQLPKDRFSAERLKGVDSTLKIQPAELGDSAMYLCGDRFTEAFFGQGTRLTVV.

This clonotype was counted at least ten times. CDR3 nucleotide sequence: TGTGCCAGCAGCTTGGCCGAGGGGCTCGTGACTGAAGCTTTCTTT. It translates to CASSLAEGLVTEAFF. The chain uses TRBV5-5 and TRBJ1-1; tentatively, D is TRBD1 (5 bases). CDR1 SGHKS and CDR2 YYEKEE come from the germline V gene (reference sequence). V was cut by 0 bases and J by 5 bases, with 14 bases left in between. This CDR3 has 15 amino acids.

J is TRBJ1-2 and V is TRBV5-5, with D maybe TRBD1 (6 bases). The V gene's germline CDR1 is SGHKS and CDR2 YYEKEE (reference sequence). V lost 1 base and J lost 6, with 19 bases in between. The CDR3 is made up of 16 amino acids. CDR3 amino acids: CASSLLSAGTRHGYTF. The CDR3 nucleotides read TGTGCCAGCAGCTTGTTATCTGCAGGGACAAGGCATGGCTACACCTTC.

This sequence joins TRBV7-8 and TRBJ2-7, with 7 nucleotides matching TRBD1. Trimming removed 4 bases from V and 2 bases from J; junction bases left unmatched: 8. The germline V gene encodes CDR1 SGHVS and CDR2 FQNEAQ. The CDR3 extends over 15 amino acids. The CDR3 coding sequence is TGTGCCAGCAGCTCCGACAGGGATCGTACCTACGAGCAGTACTTC. It translates to CASSSDRDRTYEQYF.

The gene calls are TRBV6-1 and TRBJ2-5; a weak D match, TRBD1 (6 bases). CDR3 length: 15 residues. The germline gives CDR1 MNHNS, CDR2 SASEGT. V dropped 0 bases and J dropped 4 bases, with 12 bases sitting between them. CDR3 region: CASSEARYRAETQYF. CDR3 DNA: TGTGCCAGCAGTGAAGCTCGGTACAGGGCAGAGACCCAGTACTTC.

This chain connects TRBV12-3 or TRBV12-4 to TRBJ2-1; the match to TRBD2 covers 11 bases. The V segment lost 1 base and the J segment 4 bases; nucleotides outside the gene matches: 6. The length of the CDR3 is 17 residues. CDR3 DNA: TGTGCCAGCAGTTTAGGCGCCGGGACTAGCGGTTACAATGAGCAGTTCTTC. Amino acids: CASSLGAGTSGYNEQFF.

The chain carries TRBV5-1 and TRBJ2-3, with D perhaps TRBD1 or TRBD2 (5 bases each). CDR1 and CDR2 (germline): SGHRS, YFSETQ. The CDR3 length is 14 residues. Trimming removed 0 bases at V and 2 bases at J, with 7 bases between. For the CDR3, the DNA is TGCGCCAGCAGCTTGGGGGACCACACAGATACGCAGTATTTT. Protein sequence: CASSLGDHTDTQYF.

The chain carries TRBV7-2 and TRBJ1-2, with a tentative D call TRBD1 (6 bases). V dropped 1 base and J dropped 7 bases, with 13 bases sitting between them. The CDR3 has 14 amino acids. Germline V gene lookup returns CDR1 SGHTA and CDR2 FQGNSA. The DNA of the CDR3 is TGTGCCAGCAGCTTAGGGTATAGGACAGTTGGCTACACCTTC. Translated, it gives CASSLGYRTVGYTF.

This clonotype occurred a few times. V and J are TRBV5-1 and TRBJ2-5, with 9 bases lining up with TRBD1. V lost 6 bases to trimming and J lost 4 bases; unmatched junction nucleotides: 7. The V gene's germline CDR1 is SGHRS and CDR2 YFSETQ. CDR3 length equals 14 residues. The CDR3 coding sequence is TGCGCCAGCATGGTGACAGGGGGGAGAGAGACCCAGTACTTC. Its translation: CASMVTGGRETQYF. The whole variable domain, remainder taken from reference TRBV5-1 and TRBJ2-5, is KAGVTQTPRYLIKTRGQQVTLSCSPISGHRSVSWYQQTPGQGLQFLFEYFSETQRNKGNFPGRFSGRQFSNSRSEMNVSTLELGDSALYLCASMVTGGRETQYFGPGTRLLVL.

This sequence joins TRBV20-1 and TRBJ1-5; D is possibly TRBD1 (5 bases). Germline V gene sequence: CDR1 DFQATT, CDR2 SNEGSKA (reference sequence). This CDR3 spans 14 amino acids. V was shortened by 0 bases and J by 1 base, with 7 bases between the two germline ends. The chain's CDR3 is CSAREGPSNQPQHF. DNA of the CDR3: TGCAGTGCTAGAGAGGGACCAAGCAATCAGCCCCAGCATTTT.

The V and J genes are TRBV5-1 and TRBJ2-2, with D maybe TRBD1 (5 bases). Germline assignment: CDR1 SGHRS and CDR2 YFSETQ. This CDR3 is built from 16 residues. V lost 0 bases, J lost 0 bases, and 9 bases lay in between. The CDR3 loop is CASSLVLTANTGELFF. CDR3 bases: TGCGCCAGCAGCTTGGTTTTGACAGCGAACACCGGGGAGCTGTTTTTT.